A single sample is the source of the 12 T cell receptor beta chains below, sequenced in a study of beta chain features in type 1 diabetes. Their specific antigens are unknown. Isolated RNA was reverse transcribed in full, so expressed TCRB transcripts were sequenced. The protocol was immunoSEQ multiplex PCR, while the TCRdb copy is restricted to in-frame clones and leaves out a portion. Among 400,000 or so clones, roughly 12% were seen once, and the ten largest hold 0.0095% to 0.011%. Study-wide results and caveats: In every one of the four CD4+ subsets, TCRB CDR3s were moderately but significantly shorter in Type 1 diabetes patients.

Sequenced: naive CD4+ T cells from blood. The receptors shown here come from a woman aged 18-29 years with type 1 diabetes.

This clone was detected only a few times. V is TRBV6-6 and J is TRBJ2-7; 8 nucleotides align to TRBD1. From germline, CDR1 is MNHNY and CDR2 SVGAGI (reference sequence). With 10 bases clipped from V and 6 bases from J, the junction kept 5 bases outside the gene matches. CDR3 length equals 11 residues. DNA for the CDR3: TGTGCCATCCGGACAGGGCCCGAGCAGTACTTC. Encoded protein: CAIRTGPEQYF.

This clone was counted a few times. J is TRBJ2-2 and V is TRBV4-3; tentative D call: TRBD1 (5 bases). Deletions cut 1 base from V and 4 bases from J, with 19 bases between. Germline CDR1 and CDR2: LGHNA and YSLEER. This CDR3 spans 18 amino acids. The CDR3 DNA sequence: TGCGCCAGCAGCCAAGGGTGGGGCAGGGAAAAGGGCACCGGGGAGCTGTTTTTT. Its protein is CASSQGWGREKGTGELFF.

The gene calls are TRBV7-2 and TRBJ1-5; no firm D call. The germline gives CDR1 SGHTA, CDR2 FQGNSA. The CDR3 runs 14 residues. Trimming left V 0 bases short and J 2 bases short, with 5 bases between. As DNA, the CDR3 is TGTGCCAGCAGCTTAGCCGCAGGCAATCAGCCCCAGCATTTT. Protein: CASSLAAGNQPQHF.

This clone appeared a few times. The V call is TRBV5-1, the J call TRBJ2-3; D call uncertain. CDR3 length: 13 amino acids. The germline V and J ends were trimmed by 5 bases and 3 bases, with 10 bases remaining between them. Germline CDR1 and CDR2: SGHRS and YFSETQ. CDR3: CASSPSVTDTQYF. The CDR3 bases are TGCGCCAGCAGTCCGTCTGTTACAGATACGCAGTATTTT.

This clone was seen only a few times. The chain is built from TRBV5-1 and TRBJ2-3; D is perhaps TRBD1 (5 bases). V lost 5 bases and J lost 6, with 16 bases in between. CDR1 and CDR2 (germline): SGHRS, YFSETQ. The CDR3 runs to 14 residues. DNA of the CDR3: TGCGCCAGCAGTCTAATAGGGGTAGGGGATACGCAGTATTTT. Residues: CASSLIGVGDTQYF. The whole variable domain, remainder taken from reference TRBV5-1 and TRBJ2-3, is KAGVTQTPRYLIKTRGQQVTLSCSPISGHRSVSWYQQTPGQGLQFLFEYFSETQRNKGNFPGRFSGRQFSNSRSEMNVSTLELGDSALYLCASSLIGVGDTQYFGPGTRLTVL.

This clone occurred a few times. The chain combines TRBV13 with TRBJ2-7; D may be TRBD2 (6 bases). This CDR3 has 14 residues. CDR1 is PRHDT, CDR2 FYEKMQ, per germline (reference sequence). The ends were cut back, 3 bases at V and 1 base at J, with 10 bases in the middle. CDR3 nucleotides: TGTGCCAGCAGCTTGGAGGGATCGTCCTACGAGCAGTACTTC. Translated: CASSLEGSSYEQYF.

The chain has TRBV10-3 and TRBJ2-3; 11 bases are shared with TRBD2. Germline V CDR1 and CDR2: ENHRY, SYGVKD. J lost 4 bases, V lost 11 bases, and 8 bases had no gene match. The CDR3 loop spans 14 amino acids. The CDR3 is CAARLAGGSDTQYF. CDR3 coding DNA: TGTGCCGCCCGCCTAGCGGGGGGCTCAGATACGCAGTATTTT.

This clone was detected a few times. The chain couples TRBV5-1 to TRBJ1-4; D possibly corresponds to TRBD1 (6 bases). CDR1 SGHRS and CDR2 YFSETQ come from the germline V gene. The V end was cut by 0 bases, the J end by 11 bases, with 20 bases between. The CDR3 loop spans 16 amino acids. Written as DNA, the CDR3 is TGCGCCAGCAGCTTGGGAAGACAGGAGGTTCAGGGGAAACTGTTTTTT. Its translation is CASSLGRQEVQGKLFF. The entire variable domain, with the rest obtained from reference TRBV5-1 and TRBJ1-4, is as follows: KAGVTQTPRYLIKTRGQQVTLSCSPISGHRSVSWYQQTPGQGLQFLFEYFSETQRNKGNFPGRFSGRQFSNSRSEMNVSTLELGDSALYLCASSLGRQEVQGKLFFGSGTQLSVL.

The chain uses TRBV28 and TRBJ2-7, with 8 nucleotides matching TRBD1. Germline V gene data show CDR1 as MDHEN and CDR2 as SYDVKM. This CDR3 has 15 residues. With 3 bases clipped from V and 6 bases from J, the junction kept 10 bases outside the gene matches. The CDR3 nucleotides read TGTGCCAGCAGTTTTCACCCAGGACAGGGAAGCGAGCAGTACTTC. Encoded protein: CASSFHPGQGSEQYF.

The CDR3 here is CASTHDSQETQYF. CDR3 DNA sequence: TGTGCCAGCACCCACGACAGCCAAGAGACCCAGTACTTC. The chain employs TRBV2 and TRBJ2-5, with D tentatively TRBD1 (5 bases). The CDR3 sequence is 13 residues long. Germline CDR1 SNHLY, CDR2 FYNNEI. Trimming pared 7 bases from V and 1 base from J, leaving 10 bases between.

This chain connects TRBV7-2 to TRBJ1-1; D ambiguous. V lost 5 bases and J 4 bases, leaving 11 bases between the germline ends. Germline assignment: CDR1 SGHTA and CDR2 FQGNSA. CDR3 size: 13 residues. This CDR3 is CASSPNPGTEAFF. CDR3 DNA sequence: TGTGCCAGCAGCCCCAATCCGGGCACTGAAGCTTTCTTT.

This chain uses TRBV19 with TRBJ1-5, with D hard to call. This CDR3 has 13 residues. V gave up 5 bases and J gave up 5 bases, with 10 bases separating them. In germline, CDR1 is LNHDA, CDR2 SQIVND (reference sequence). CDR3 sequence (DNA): TGTGCCAGTAGTCCCTTTCTCGATCAGCCCCAGCATTTT. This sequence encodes CASSPFLDQPQHF.